This TCR beta chain is drawn from a study of T cells after posttransplantation cyclophosphamide listed by TCRdb under 2016. Background on the whole study: The study tracked T cell repertoire reconstitution by TRB sequencing after myeloablative bone marrow transplantation using posttransplantation cyclophosphamide as GVHD prophylaxis. Samples from 35 PTCy-treated patients and 15 to 20 related bone marrow donors of those patients were subjected to antigen receptor sequencing. Blood from all 30 or so PTCy patients with 1-year posttransplant specimens was subjected to TRB sequencing. TRB sequencing was also done on up to roughly 3 additional blood samples from 2 to 5.2 years after transplant in 3 patients, and on pretransplant blood from 4 patients. TRA and TRB clonality were tightly correlated in roughly ten samples, so subsequent TCR analyses focused on TRB only. Public TRB sequences were queried against a database of over 3,600 sequences associated with responses to pathogens, tumor antigens, self-antigens and alloantigens.

Per the publication, the treatment or condition label means: high-dose cyclophosphamide on days +3 and +4 as single-agent GVHD prophylaxis. Patients in the PTCy group got busulfan and fludarabine conditioning, a marrow graft from a related or unrelated donor, and cyclophosphamide on days +3 and +4. The PTCy-treated patients were drawn from a prospective, multi-institutional clinical trial. Peripheral blood and bone marrow mononuclear cells were isolated by Ficoll-Hypaque density centrifugation and cryopreserved. CD4+ and CD8+ T cells, including naive and memory subsets, were sorted by FACS using a FACSAria II. Remarks on this clone: Its antigen is currently not known. It has no much larger one-base neighbor in the sample; base qualities were not kept.

Sequences SGHTA (CDR1) and FQGTGA (CDR2) are obtained from the germline V gene. Trimming leaves V shorter by 5 bases and J shorter by 2 bases, with the junction holding 3 bases beyond the gene matches. Inclusive of the bounding cysteine and phenylalanine, the CDR3 is 16 residues long. CDR3 DNA is the only sequence kept; it has 48 bases, read in frame from the first base. Overall results and qualifications from the work: Across more than 35 patients, recipient CMV seropositivity and CMV reactivation were highly associated with TRB clonality; PTCy diversity was similar to CNI/methotrexate controls. Donor-recipient similarity was low at 1-2 months but increased during the first year, and donor CD8+ memory clones often dominated later blood repertoires. The TRB repertoires of T cells infiltrating skin or the GI tract showed only limited overlap with the TRB repertoires found in blood.

TRB sequencing was run on genomic DNA with either the immunoSEQ assay at survey resolution or the hsTCRB kit. On the authors' methods: Initial read processing used immunoSEQ software, and repertoire analyses used the LymphoSeq R package. Clonality was computed as 1 minus normalized Shannon entropy; Gini coefficient was also calculated for each TRB dataset. To infer phenotypes in unsorted samples, TRB sequences from sorted subsets of the recipient or donor were mapped onto the unsorted samples of the same recipient. TCRdb re-hosts the immuneACCESS table, in-frame sequences only. Its copies lack some clones; in the studies checked, an unresolved V gene accounts for under half of them, and the cause for the rest is not known. V and J calls plus clone size are reproduced from that table; the DNA served to infer D and trimming. Here the sample has around 6,200 clones; approximately 90% occur a single time. The ten biggest clones cover roughly 4.1% of the sample.

The origin of this receptor is a male patient between 60 and 69 years old who received an allogeneic stem cell transplant from a related donor and was CMV-positive. In patients who had a transplant, some T cells may come from the graft donor. Sequencing used CD8+ T cells sorted from blood, obtained after allogeneic stem cell transplant with posttransplant cyclophosphamide. The chain joins TRBV7-3 to TRBJ2-1; TRBD2 lines up with 13 middle nucleotides. At the DNA level, the sequence is TGTGCCAGCAGCACTAGCGGGGGGGGGACCTACAATGAGCAGTTCTTC. Its amino acids are CASSTSGGGTYNEQFF.